The 26 T cell receptor beta chains listed next were all sequenced from one sample in a study of cytomegalovirus exposure and HLA in healthy donors (dated by TCRdb to 2017 to 2019). Libraries came from the immunoSEQ multiplex PCR assay. Not all clones reach the TCRdb copy of this immuneACCESS table, which keeps in-frame sequences only. Checked studies attribute under half of the gap to unresolved V genes and leave the rest unexplained. In this sample the table shows 200,000 to 250,000 clones, around four fifths of which occur a single time. The ten largest make up more than 12% of the sample. Sequencing was done on a sample of PBMCs. The receptors were gathered from a woman aged 25 to 45 in good health and CMV-seropositive.

This chain connects TRBV27 to TRBJ1-1, with D unclear. This CDR3 is built from 13 residues. Germline V gene sequence: CDR1 MNHEY, CDR2 SMNVEV (reference sequence). Trimming removed 7 bases at V and 0 bases at J, with 9 bases between. The CDR3 DNA follows: TGTGCCAGCAAAAGGCAAATGAACACTGAAGCTTTCTTT. It specifies CASKRQMNTEAFF.

The CDR3 region has the DNA TGTGCCAGTAGTATAAATCGGGAGGGGACAGGGACTGGCTACACCTTC. This encodes CASSINREGTGTGYTF. The gene calls are TRBV19 and TRBJ1-2; 9 nucleotides agree with TRBD1. The J segment lost 7 bases and the V segment lost 2 bases, leaving 11 bases of the junction unmatched. The CDR3 contains 16 residues. Germline lookup yields CDR1 LNHDA and CDR2 SQIVND (reference sequence).

The chain couples TRBV10-3 to TRBJ2-7; D is unresolved. This CDR3 has 12 residues. The ends were cut back, 7 bases at V and 5 bases at J, with 12 bases in the middle. Germline V gene data show CDR1 as ENHRY and CDR2 as SYGVKD. DNA for the CDR3: TGTGCCATCAACTCAGTGCCTCACGAGCAGTACTTC. Amino acid sequence: CAINSVPHEQYF.

The J gene is TRBJ2-7, the V gene TRBV30; D not resolved. Between the trimmed V and J ends, which lost 2 bases and 3 bases, there was a span of 11 bases. Germline CDR1 reads GTSNPN; CDR2 reads SVGIG (reference sequence). CDR3 length equals 13 residues. CDR3 sequence (DNA): TGTGCCTGGAGTCCCTCAAGTGTCTACGAGCAGTACTTC. Translating gives CAWSPSSVYEQYF.

This chain uses TRBV7-9 with TRBJ2-1, with a possible D match to TRBD1 (6 bases). Trimming left V 5 bases short and J 3 bases short, with 8 bases between. Germline V gives CDR1 SEHNR, CDR2 FQNEAQ (reference sequence). The CDR3 spans 13 residues. Here the CDR3 reads CASSADSYNEQFF. In nucleotides, the CDR3 is TGTGCCAGCAGCGCGGACAGCTACAATGAGCAGTTCTTC.

The chain recombines TRBV28 with TRBJ2-3; TRBD2 is a possible D gene (6 bases). V shed 5 bases and J shed 5 bases, with 8 bases lying between them. CDR3 length equals 12 residues. Germline CDR1 MDHEN, CDR2 SYDVKM. As DNA, the CDR3 is TGTGCCAGCAGTGGGGGGATAGATACGCAGTATTTT. Translated: CASSGGIDTQYF.

V gene TRBV29-1 combines with J gene TRBJ2-7; 9 bases fit TRBD1. The junction had 7 bases not matched to a gene; V was cut back by 0 bases and J by 4 bases. CDR3 length: 15 residues. Germline V gene lookup returns CDR1 SQVTM and CDR2 ANQGSEA. CDR3 in amino acids: CSVEEIRDRVYEQYF. Here the CDR3 DNA reads TGCAGCGTTGAAGAGATTAGGGACAGGGTATACGAGCAGTACTTC.

The chain employs TRBV20-1 and TRBJ2-2; unclear D gene. The CDR3 covers 11 residues. V lost 4 bases and J lost 5, with 5 bases in between. Germline CDR1 and CDR2: DFQATT and SNEGSKA (reference sequence). For the CDR3, the DNA is TGCAGTGCTAAGAGAACCGGGGAGCTGTTTTTT. Translation gives CSAKRTGELFF.

The chain links TRBV7-2 to TRBJ1-2, with 7 bases identical to TRBD1. Germline V gene lookup returns CDR1 SGHTA and CDR2 FQGNSA. V shed 0 bases, J shed 2 bases, and the junction held 0 bases outside the gene matches. CDR3 length: 14 residues. CDR3 region: CASSLARGNYGYTF. The CDR3 DNA reads TGTGCCAGCAGCTTAGCCAGGGGGAACTATGGCTACACCTTC.

The V gene is TRBV5-1, the J gene TRBJ1-3, with TRBD1 identical over 9 bases. Germline CDR1 reads SGHRS; CDR2 reads YFSETQ. V lost 4 bases to trimming and J lost 4 bases; unmatched junction nucleotides: 12. This CDR3 comprises 17 residues. DNA for the CDR3: TGCGCCAGCAGCGAATTACCGGGACAGGGATTCGGAAACACCATATATTTT. Residues: CASSELPGQGFGNTIYF.

This chain uses TRBV10-3 with TRBJ2-7; 9 bases are shared with TRBD1. V gave up 3 bases and J gave up 7 bases; unmatched junction bases: 4. This CDR3 has 13 amino acids. Germline lookup yields CDR1 ENHRY and CDR2 SYGVKD. The DNA for the CDR3 is TGTGCCATCAGTGAAACGACAGGGGGGGAGCAGTACTTC. Residues: CAISETTGGEQYF.

V is TRBV2 and J is TRBJ1-1; the D is unclear. From germline, CDR1 is SNHLY and CDR2 FYNNEI. Trimming left V 8 bases short and J 6 bases short, with 10 bases between. This CDR3 has 11 amino acids. The CDR3 DNA follows: TGTGCCAGCTTCCCGGGCTCTGAAGCTTTCTTT. This codes for CASFPGSEAFF. Full variable domain (outside the CDR3, taken from reference TRBV2 and TRBJ1-1): EPEVTQTPSHQVTQMGQEVILRCVPISNHLYFYWYRQILGQKVEFLVSFYNNEISEKSEIFDDQFSVERPDGSNFTLKIRSTKLEDSAMYFCASFPGSEAFFGQGTRLTVV.

The chain is built from TRBV28 and TRBJ2-1; TRBD2 is a possible D gene (5 bases). V shed 5 bases and J shed 8 bases, with 16 bases lying between them. Germline CDR1 reads MDHEN; CDR2 reads SYDVKM. This CDR3 has 14 amino acids. The CDR3 reads CASSRIGGKDEQFF. CDR3 nucleotide sequence: TGTGCCAGCAGTCGCATCGGAGGCAAAGATGAGCAGTTCTTC.

V gene TRBV30 combines with J gene TRBJ2-5, with 8 bases matching TRBD1. The trim removed 5 bases at V and 6 bases at J, leaving 2 bases unmatched. Germline V gives CDR1 GTSNPN, CDR2 SVGIG (reference sequence). CDR3 size: 11 residues. CDR3 region: CAWDRGKTQYF. The CDR3 DNA reads TGTGCCTGGGACAGGGGAAAGACCCAGTACTTC.

This clone has a handful of counts. The J gene is TRBJ2-2, the V gene TRBV30; D is possibly TRBD1 or TRBD2 (5 bases each). Between the trimmed V and J ends, which lost 4 bases and 0 bases, there was a span of 15 bases. Per germline, CDR1 GTSNPN and CDR2 SVGIG (reference sequence). This CDR3 region has 16 residues. As DNA, the CDR3 is TGTGCCTGGAAGCCGCTTGGGGACGCGAACACCGGGGAGCTGTTTTTT. Translating gives CAWKPLGDANTGELFF.

This chain connects TRBV2 to TRBJ2-2, with no clear D. V was trimmed by 8 bases and J by 0 bases, leaving 4 bases between them. The V gene's germline CDR1 is SNHLY and CDR2 FYNNEI. This CDR3 has 12 residues. The CDR3 DNA reads as TGTGCCAGCGGGACGAACACCGGGGAGCTGTTTTTT. This translates into CASGTNTGELFF.

The rearrangement joins TRBV29-1 to TRBJ1-1; 8 nucleotides align to TRBD1. The CDR3 has 15 amino acids. Germline lookup yields CDR1 SQVTM and CDR2 ANQGSEA. V trimming: 4 bases; J trimming: 3 bases; junction bases outside the gene matches: 10. The CDR3 spells CSVVWQGALDTEAFF. The CDR3 coding sequence is TGCAGCGTTGTGTGGCAGGGGGCCTTGGACACTGAAGCTTTCTTT.

V is TRBV13 and J is TRBJ2-2, with 9 bases lining up with TRBD1. The CDR3 totals 16 residues. V trimming: 6 bases; J trimming: 3 bases; junction bases outside the gene matches: 8. CDR1 is PRHDT and CDR2 is FYEKMQ in the germline V gene (reference sequence). The CDR3 nucleotides are TGTGCCAGCAGGGGGGACAGGGCTGAATACACCGGGGAGCTGTTTTTT. Protein sequence: CASRGDRAEYTGELFF. The full variable domain, in which reference TRBV13 and TRBJ2-2 provide the parts outside the CDR3, is AAGVIQSPRHLIKEKRETATLKCYPIPRHDTVYWYQQGPGQDPQFLISFYEKMQSDKGSIPDRFSAQQFSDYHSELNMSSLELGDSALYFCASRGDRAEYTGELFFGEGSRLTVL.

Details on this clone: At one of its ends the junction is not consistent with the germline gene, which may arise from a read error. The chain carries TRBV7-7 and TRBJ1-1; 9 nucleotides line up with TRBD1. Germline V gives CDR1 SSHAT, CDR2 FNYEAQ (reference sequence). CDR3 length equals 13 residues. In DNA form, the CDR3 reads TGTGCTAGCAGCTCGGGGACAGGGACCGAAGCTTTCTTT. This translates into CASSSGTGTEAFF.

This chain links TRBV7-9 with TRBJ1-2; a possible D gene is TRBD1 (6 bases). V was cut by 1 base and J by 4 bases, with 7 bases left in between. This CDR3 has 13 residues. Looked up from germline, CDR1 is SEHNR and CDR2 is FQNEAQ (reference sequence). This CDR3 is CASSLGGGYGYTF. CDR3 coding DNA: TGTGCCAGCAGCTTAGGAGGGGGCTATGGCTACACCTTC.

Only a few counts were recorded for this clone. The rearrangement links TRBV30 to TRBJ1-2; maybe TRBD1 (5 bases). The CDR3 sequence is 11 residues long. The germline CDR1 and CDR2 sequences are GTSNPN and SVGIG (reference sequence). DNA of the CDR3: TGTTCATGGATGAAGGGGTATGGCTACACCTTC. This codes for CSWMKGYGYTF.

The genes are TRBV7-6 and TRBJ1-1, with no clear D. There are 13 residues in the CDR3. The germline V gene encodes CDR1 SGHVS and CDR2 FNYEAQ. V dropped 2 bases and J dropped 4 bases, with 8 bases sitting between them. In nucleotides, the CDR3 is TGTGCCAGCAGCTTACAGGAATCCACTGAAGCTTTCTTT. It codes for CASSLQESTEAFF.

The genes are TRBV2 and TRBJ2-7; TRBD1 agrees at 7 bases. The germline V gene encodes CDR1 SNHLY and CDR2 FYNNEI. The CDR3 contains 14 residues. J was trimmed by 2 bases and V by 6 bases; bases with no gene match: 7. The CDR3 sequence is CASRRQGITYEQYF. The CDR3 DNA sequence: TGTGCCAGCAGAAGACAGGGCATAACCTACGAGCAGTACTTC.

The chain carries TRBV5-4 and TRBJ1-3; D uncertain. The CDR3 loop spans 12 amino acids. CDR1 is SGHNT, CDR2 YYREEE, per germline (reference sequence). V was cut by 0 bases and J by 2 bases, with 0 bases left in between. The CDR3 DNA reads TGTGCCAGCAGCTTGGCTGGAAACACCATATATTTT. Its translation is CASSLAGNTIYF.

J is TRBJ1-2 and V is TRBV30; no clear D gene. Germline V gene data show CDR1 as GTSNPN and CDR2 as SVGIG (reference sequence). V dropped 2 bases and J dropped 0 bases, with 10 bases sitting between them. CDR3 length equals 14 residues. The DNA for the CDR3 is TGTGCCTGGAGTCCCACAAGGGCTAACTATGGCTACACCTTC. Its protein is CAWSPTRANYGYTF.

In this sample, this clone turned up a few times. The chain's CDR3 is CASSIEREGRGRDTQYF. The CDR3 DNA is TGTGCCAGTAGTATCGAGCGGGAGGGCCGAGGAAGAGATACGCAGTATTTT. The rearrangement uses TRBV19 and TRBJ2-3, with 10 bases identical to TRBD2. The CDR3 runs to 17 residues. The V segment lost 3 bases and the J segment 5 bases; nucleotides outside the gene matches: 11. Germline CDR1 reads LNHDA; CDR2 reads SQIVND (reference sequence).